The 26 T cell receptor beta chains given below trace back to one sample, sequenced in a study of blood T cell repertoires in COVID-19. The protocol was immunoSEQ multiplex PCR, while the TCRdb copy is restricted to in-frame clones and leaves out a portion. Of about 200,000 clones listed, roughly 79% are singletons. Sequencing was carried out using PBMCs or T cells enriched from blood (not recorded which). The receptors come from a man aged 40-55 years who had recovered from COVID-19.

In its sample, this clone was seen a few times. This sequence joins TRBV7-9 and TRBJ2-4; D possibly corresponds to TRBD1 (5 bases). Germline CDR1 SEHNR, CDR2 FQNEAQ (reference sequence). The CDR3 contains 15 residues. V was shortened by 5 bases and J by 0 bases, with 11 bases between the two germline ends. CDR3: CASSPRTLAKNIQYF. The DNA for the CDR3 is TGTGCCAGCAGCCCACGGACACTAGCCAAAAACATTCAGTACTTC.

The chain uses TRBV2 and TRBJ1-3; D might be TRBD1 (5 bases). CDR1 and CDR2 from the germline V gene are SNHLY and FYNNEI. V was shortened by 3 bases and J by 7 bases, with 10 bases between the two germline ends. This CDR3 comprises 13 residues. CDR3 DNA: TGTGCCAGCAGTGAGGAGGGACGGAACACCATATATTTT. The encoded protein is CASSEEGRNTIYF.

V usage is TRBV12-3 or TRBV12-4 and J usage is TRBJ1-1, with TRBD1 matching over 7 bases. The CDR3 loop spans 11 amino acids. After removal of 6 bases from V and 8 bases from J, the junction contained 3 bases not matched to a gene. The CDR3: CASRADREAFF. The CDR3 coding sequence is TGTGCCAGCAGAGCGGACAGGGAAGCTTTCTTT.

As DNA, the CDR3 is TGTGCCAGCAGCTTAGCGGGACAGGGGGCTGGCTACACCTTC. It is translated as CASSLAGQGAGYTF. The V gene is TRBV7-9, the J gene TRBJ1-2, with 12 bases lining up with TRBD1. CDR3 length: 14 residues. The V gene's germline CDR1 is SEHNR and CDR2 FQNEAQ (reference sequence). Trimming at V came to 0 bases and at J to 7 bases, leaving 0 bases not matched to a gene.

This rearrangement joins TRBV19 to TRBJ2-1, with a possible D match to TRBD1 (5 bases). Deletions cut 5 bases from V and 8 bases from J, with 10 bases between. Germline assignment: CDR1 LNHDA and CDR2 SQIVND (reference sequence). This CDR3 spans 12 amino acids. The CDR3 sequence: CASSAQQDEQFF. Here the CDR3 DNA reads TGTGCCAGTAGTGCCCAACAGGATGAGCAGTTCTTC.

The chain uses TRBV5-1 and TRBJ1-2; D is unclear. The ends were cut back, 0 bases at V and 2 bases at J, with 8 bases in the middle. The germline CDR1 and CDR2 sequences are SGHRS and YFSETQ. This CDR3 region has 14 residues. CDR3 coding DNA: TGCGCCAGCAGCTTGGAGACACCAAACTATGGCTACACCTTC. Protein product: CASSLETPNYGYTF.

The chain is built from TRBV29-1 and TRBJ2-1, with 13 bases lining up with TRBD2. V lost 4 bases and J lost 8; bases outside the gene matches: 8. Germline V gives CDR1 SQVTM, CDR2 ANQGSEA. The CDR3 extends over 15 amino acids. Here the CDR3 reads CSVALGTSGEDEQFF. CDR3 DNA sequence: TGCAGCGTTGCACTGGGGACTAGCGGGGAGGATGAGCAGTTCTTC.

The V and J genes are TRBV10-3 and TRBJ2-3; possible D gene TRBD2, 6 bases. The CDR3 runs 12 residues. Trimming took off 8 bases at V and 4 bases at J, with 10 bases between the two ends. Germline V lookup: CDR1 ENHRY, CDR2 SYGVKD. The CDR3 spells CAILAGPDTQYF. The CDR3 bases are TGTGCCATCCTGGCGGGGCCAGATACGCAGTATTTT.

This chain uses TRBV10-3 with TRBJ2-7, with 8 bases lining up with TRBD1. Germline-derived CDR1 and CDR2 are ENHRY and SYGVKD. V lost 0 bases to trimming and J lost 5 bases; unmatched junction nucleotides: 6. The length of the CDR3 is 15 residues. In nucleotides, the CDR3 is TGTGCCATCAGTGAGTCTGCCGGACAGGGCGACGAGCAGTACTTC. This codes for CAISESAGQGDEQYF.

V is TRBV5-1 and J is TRBJ1-3; a possible D gene is TRBD1 (6 bases). The CDR3 covers 16 residues. Germline V gene sequence: CDR1 SGHRS, CDR2 YFSETQ. V was pared by 4 bases and J by 1 base, with 15 bases between. The CDR3 nucleotides read TGCGCCAGCAGCCCAAATCAGGGGATTTCTGGAAACACCATATATTTT. This sequence encodes CASSPNQGISGNTIYF.

The rearrangement joins TRBV29-1 to TRBJ1-3, with 7 nucleotides matching TRBD1. This CDR3 region has 12 residues. Germline V gene lookup returns CDR1 SQVTM and CDR2 ANQGSEA. V lost 4 bases and J lost 7; bases outside the gene matches: 4. The CDR3 coding sequence is TGCAGCGTTGCTACAGGGGATAACACCATATATTTT. Translated, it gives CSVATGDNTIYF.

The gene calls are TRBV5-1 and TRBJ1-2; possibly TRBD1 for D (6 bases). Per germline, CDR1 SGHRS and CDR2 YFSETQ. Trimming pared 1 base from V and 8 bases from J, leaving 18 bases between. The length of the CDR3 is 15 residues. CDR3 DNA sequence: TGCGCCAGCAGCTTGTTACGACAGGAGGTCAACGGCTACACCTTC. This sequence encodes CASSLLRQEVNGYTF.

V usage is TRBV7-2 and J usage is TRBJ1-5, with 12 bases fitting TRBD1. The germline V gene has CDR1 SGHTA and CDR2 FQGNSA. With V trimmed by 5 bases and J by 5 bases, 7 bases remained unmatched. The CDR3 loop spans 16 amino acids. The CDR3 bases are TGTGCCAGCAGCGGAGGGACAGGGGGCAAGGATCAGCCCCAGCATTTT. Translated, it gives CASSGGTGGKDQPQHF. The full variable domain, its missing parts supplied by reference TRBV7-2 and TRBJ1-5, is GAGVSQSPSNKVTEKGKDVELRCDPISGHTALYWYRQSLGQGLEFLIYFQGNSAPDKSGLPSDRFSAERTGGSVSTLTIQRTQQEDSAVYLCASSGGTGGKDQPQHFGDGTRLSIL.

The V gene is TRBV7-8, the J gene TRBJ1-6; TRBD1 is a possible D gene (6 bases). The CDR3 has 14 residues. Trimming took 3 bases from V and 8 from J, leaving 11 bases between them. Germline V gives CDR1 SGHVS, CDR2 FQNEAQ. The CDR3 reads CASSLGAGDSPLHF. DNA for the CDR3: TGTGCCAGCAGCTTGGGGGCAGGGGATTCACCCCTCCACTTT.

V usage is TRBV11-3 and J usage is TRBJ1-1, with 7 nucleotides matching TRBD1. This CDR3 spans 14 amino acids. V shed 5 bases, J shed 8 bases, and the junction held 11 bases outside the gene matches. Germline V gene data show CDR1 as SGHNT and CDR2 as YENEEA. This CDR3 is CASSPRPGTEEAFF. The CDR3 DNA is TGTGCCAGCAGCCCCAGACCCGGGACAGAGGAAGCTTTCTTT.

The V and J genes are TRBV5-5 and TRBJ2-7, with TRBD1 identical over 9 bases. The CDR3 is made up of 14 amino acids. Germline values: CDR1 SGHKS, CDR2 YYEKEE (reference sequence). Germline trimming cut 4 bases from V and 1 base from J; bases unmatched to any gene: 3. The CDR3 nucleotides are TGTGCCAGCAGCGAGGGACAGGGTTCCTACGAGCAGTACTTC. Residues: CASSEGQGSYEQYF.

V and J are TRBV11-2 and TRBJ1-1; 8 positions match TRBD1. The germline V gene has CDR1 SGHAT and CDR2 FQNNGV. The J segment lost 6 bases and the V segment lost 2 bases, leaving 8 bases of the junction unmatched. The CDR3 extends over 15 amino acids. This chain's CDR3 is CASSLWTGTLAEAFF. CDR3 coding DNA: TGTGCCAGCAGCTTATGGACAGGGACGTTGGCTGAAGCTTTCTTT.

V gene TRBV2 combines with J gene TRBJ2-5; 10 bases map to TRBD2. Trimming at V came to 10 bases and at J to 2 bases, leaving 7 bases not matched to a gene. The germline CDR1 and CDR2 sequences are SNHLY and FYNNEI. This CDR3 has 14 amino acids. CDR3 region: CATQREGGQETQYF. The CDR3 DNA is TGTGCCACCCAGCGGGAGGGGGGTCAAGAGACCCAGTACTTC.

This clone was counted a single time. This chain's CDR3 is CASSLASASANLPYEQYF. DNA of the CDR3: TGCGCCAGCAGCTTGGCCTCAGCTAGCGCGAACTTGCCCTACGAGCAGTACTTC. The V and J genes are TRBV5-1 and TRBJ2-7; tentatively, D is TRBD2 (6 bases). V dropped 0 bases and J dropped 2 bases, with 21 bases sitting between them. CDR1 and CDR2 from the germline V gene are SGHRS and YFSETQ. This CDR3 contains 18 residues.

This chain joins TRBV28 and TRBJ1-1, with a weak D call TRBD1 (5 bases). CDR3 length: 15 amino acids. V was clipped by 6 bases and J by 6 bases, with 20 bases between them. CDR1 and CDR2 from the germline V gene are MDHEN and SYDVKM. Written as DNA, the CDR3 is TGTGCCAGCAGAACGTTACGGGACTTACTATCTGAAGCTTTCTTT. It codes for CASRTLRDLLSEAFF.

The J gene is TRBJ2-3, the V gene TRBV5-1; maybe TRBD1 (6 bases). This CDR3 is 16 amino acids long. V shed 0 bases and J shed 6 bases, with 17 bases lying between them. Germline assignment: CDR1 SGHRS and CDR2 YFSETQ. DNA for the CDR3: TGCGCCAGCAGCTTGGTGGCGCGTGGGACAACTGATACGCAGTATTTT. This encodes CASSLVARGTTDTQYF.

The chain carries TRBV4-1 and TRBJ2-1; 7 bases fit TRBD2. There are 14 residues in the CDR3. V was clipped by 1 base and J by 8 bases; unmatched bases: 5. Per the germline V gene, CDR1 is MGHRA and CDR2 is YSYEKL. In nucleotides, the CDR3 is TGCGCCAGCAGCCAAGGGACTAGTTCCGATGAGCAGTTCTTC. This sequence encodes CASSQGTSSDEQFF.

This chain's CDR3 is CASSGLQGTRYTF. Here the CDR3 DNA reads TGTGCCAGCAGTGGGCTACAGGGAACGCGCTACACCTTC. The V gene is TRBV27, the J gene TRBJ1-2, with TRBD1 as a possible D gene (6 bases). The CDR3 sequence is 13 residues long. Per germline, CDR1 MNHEY and CDR2 SMNVEV (reference sequence). Trimming stripped 5 bases from V and 9 bases from J, with 16 bases between.

The genes are TRBV2 and TRBJ2-2, with 10 positions matching TRBD1. In germline, CDR1 is SNHLY, CDR2 FYNNEI. V trimming: 10 bases; J trimming: 2 bases; junction bases outside the gene matches: 7. CDR3 size: 15 residues. CDR3 in DNA: TGTGCCACCAGGACAGGGGGATTCAACACCGGGGAGCTGTTTTTT. This sequence encodes CATRTGGFNTGELFF.

This chain connects TRBV6-4 to TRBJ1-1; TRBD1 matches 9 bases. The V segment lost 10 bases and the J segment 8 bases; nucleotides outside the gene matches: 11. This CDR3 contains 13 residues. Germline V gene data show CDR1 as MRHNA and CDR2 as SNTAGT. In DNA form, the CDR3 reads TGTGCCATTCCAGGGGGACAGGGAGGAGAAGCTTTCTTT. Protein sequence: CAIPGGQGGEAFF.

V is TRBV5-1 and J is TRBJ2-2; no clear D. Per the germline V gene, CDR1 is SGHRS and CDR2 is YFSETQ. The CDR3 loop spans 15 amino acids. Trimming took off 0 bases at V and 4 bases at J, with 10 bases between the two ends. The CDR3 nucleotides read TGCGCCAGCAGCTTGGGTGTCAGGTCCACCGGGGAGCTGTTTTTT. This encodes CASSLGVRSTGELFF.